This entry concerns a single T cell receptor beta chain. Seattle's cohort entered during active infection and was followed longitudinally. This CDR3 contains 16 residues. This record comes from a study of blood T cell repertoires in COVID-19. Overall study: Whether acute or convalescent, the COVID-19 samples came from the United States, Italy and Spain.

How the authors handled the data: How many nucleated cells were present was estimated from reference gene primer amplification. Here immunoSEQ multiplex PCR was the method, and the copy in TCRdb shows in-frame clones only, minus some. V and J calls plus clone size are reproduced from that table; the DNA served to infer D and trimming. This sample carries around 260,000 clones, 91% of them seen once, and the ten largest clones take 2.5% to 3%. The chain carries TRBV21-1 and TRBJ2-7; the table's D gene call, TRBD2, was not cross checked with the DNA. TRBV21-1 is termed a pseudogene. Sequenced material: peripheral blood. The source is a person aged 18 to 30 with COVID-19, enrolled during active disease. In DNA form, the CDR3 reads TGTGCCAGCAGCAAGGGAGGCGAGCGGGACTCCTACGAGCAGTACTTC. Translation: CASSKGGERDSYEQYF.